This T cell receptor (beta chain) comes out of a study of shared clonotypes between healthy human individuals. Study at large: Three plates were used per donor for CD4 naive, three for CD4 memory, two for CD8 naive and one for CD8 memory. Study observations and caveats: Among the subsets, naive ones generally showed larger estimated richness than memory ones.

Each subset's genomic DNA was split evenly across several immunoSEQ plates. Sequencing used immunoSEQ multiplex PCR; TCRdb keeps in-frame clones, though not all of them. The sample holds over 950,000 clones, roughly 77% seen once. A few counts support this clone. Its antigen is as yet unknown. Unmatched junction bases numbered 9, after V lost 5 bases and J lost 0 bases. The CDR3 consists of 16 residues. CDR1 is SGHDT and CDR2 is YYEEEE in the germline V gene. The material sequenced was memory CD4+ T cells from PBMCs. Subset indicated: CD45RA-negative fraction. The sequence came from a man younger than 30 in good health. Some clones in this sample may be carry-over from other donors' samples. This chain links TRBV5-6 with TRBJ2-3, with 7 bases identical to TRBD2. The CDR3 reads CASSPGVSGSTDTQYF. The CDR3 DNA is TGTGCCAGCAGTCCGGGCGTTAGCGGGAGCACAGATACGCAGTATTTT. Supplemented by reference TRBV5-6 and TRBJ2-3, the full variable domain reads DAGVTQSPTHLIKTRGQQVTLRCSPKSGHDTVSWYQQALGQGPQFIFQYYEEEERQRGNFPDRFSGHQFPNYSSELNVNALLLGDSALYLCASSPGVSGSTDTQYFGPGTRLTVL.